Presented here are 8 T cell receptor beta chains from one specimen sequenced in a study of early T cells in non-severe SARS-CoV-2 infection (dated by TCRdb to the early 2020s). Libraries were constructed by 5' RACE. For sequencing, a NextSeq 500 was employed. Using fastp at Q25 and MiXCR, TCRdb reprocessed the public reads and kept productive beta chains. Under each unique CDR3 protein, matching rows form one entry showing the most common genes and DNA. In all, the sample holds some 33,000 distinct CDR3 sequences, and less than 6% of those were seen once. The top ten constitute roughly 13% of the sample. The sequenced sample was whole blood. All receptors come from an adult who was a healthcare worker with PCR-confirmed SARS-CoV-2 infection or an uninfected control (not recorded which).

Many counts were recorded for this clonotype. This chain links TRBV28 with TRBJ2-2; tentatively, D is TRBD1 or TRBD2 (7 bases each). Germline-derived CDR1 and CDR2 are MDHEN and SYDVKM. V lost 10 bases, J lost 5 bases, and 14 bases lay in between. CDR3 length: 13 amino acids. CDR3 amino acids: CAIRQGGTGELFF. For the CDR3, the DNA is TGTGCCATCCGACAGGGAGGGACCGGGGAGCTGTTTTTT. Looking up the rest from reference TRBV28 and TRBJ2-2 gives the full variable domain: DVKVTQSSRYLVKRTGEKVFLECVQDMDHENMFWYRQDPGLGLRLIYFSYDVKMKEKGDIPEGYSVSREKKERFSLILESASTNQTSMYLCAIRQGGTGELFFGEGSRLTVL.

V is TRBV5-6 and J is TRBJ2-2, with unresolved D. Germline V lookup: CDR1 SGHDT, CDR2 YYEEEE. The CDR3 sequence is 13 residues long. V lost 2 bases, J lost 7 bases, and 9 bases lay in between. In DNA form, the CDR3 reads TGTGCCAGCAGCTTAGTAAGCAGCGGGGAGCTGTTTTTT. This gives the protein CASSLVSSGELFF.

This clonotype has ten or more counts. The V call is TRBV6-1, the J call TRBJ2-1; no clear D. The CDR3 contains 13 residues. Germline V gene sequence: CDR1 MNHNS, CDR2 SASEGT. Trimming took off 8 bases at V and 8 bases at J, with 16 bases between the two ends. DNA of the CDR3: TGTGCCAGCTCGGCAAGGGTGGGCGATGAGCAGTTCTTC. Protein sequence: CASSARVGDEQFF.

In its sample, this clonotype ranks as medium-sized. This sequence joins TRBV4-3 and TRBJ1-1; D unclear. This CDR3 region has 17 residues. Germline CDR1 reads LGHNA; CDR2 reads YSLEER. The V end was cut by 0 bases, the J end by 1 base, with 15 bases between. CDR3 region: CASSQEWSPEKNTEAFF. CDR3 nucleotide sequence: TGCGCCAGCAGCCAAGAATGGTCCCCAGAGAAGAACACTGAAGCTTTCTTT.

In this sample, this clonotype turned up many times. This chain connects TRBV2 to TRBJ1-4; possibly TRBD1 for D (5 bases). This CDR3 is 14 amino acids long. V was trimmed by 6 bases and J by 7 bases, leaving 15 bases between them. Germline lookup yields CDR1 SNHLY and CDR2 FYNNEI. The CDR3 spells CASRDYRGTEKLFF. DNA for the CDR3: TGTGCCAGCAGAGATTACCGGGGGACTGAAAAACTGTTTTTT.

This clonotype showed up many times. This chain connects TRBV3-1 to TRBJ2-2, with TRBD2 identical over 7 bases. The CDR3 extends over 14 amino acids. CDR1 and CDR2 (germline): LGHDT, YNNKEL (reference sequence). The V segment lost 0 bases and the J segment 6 bases; nucleotides outside the gene matches: 1. CDR3 bases: TGTGCCAGCAGCCAAGATGGGAGGGCCGGGGAGCTGTTTTTT. This codes for CASSQDGRAGELFF. Full variable domain (rest looked up from reference TRBV3-1 and TRBJ2-2): DTAVSQTPKYLVTQMGNDKSIKCEQNLGHDTMYWYKQDSKKFLKIMFSYNNKELIINETVPNRFSPKSPDKAHLNLHINSLELGDSAVYFCASSQDGRAGELFFGEGSRLTVL.

This clonotype has more than one count but fewer than ten. This chain links TRBV30 with TRBJ2-1, with D maybe TRBD1 (5 bases). Germline lookup yields CDR1 GTSNPN and CDR2 SVGIG (reference sequence). CDR3 length equals 14 residues. The V and J ends lost 6 bases and 6 bases respectively, with 18 bases between them. The CDR3 DNA sequence: TGTGCCTGCAGTATAGGGGCAACCTCCAATGAGCAGTTCTTC. Encoded protein: CACSIGATSNEQFF.

In this sample, this clonotype turned up many times. The gene calls are TRBV12-3 or TRBV12-4 and TRBJ2-5, with TRBD2 identical over 11 bases. This CDR3 spans 16 amino acids. V shed 2 bases and J 5 bases; nucleotides not matched to a gene: 7. The chain's CDR3 is CASSLSTSGVGETQYF. The CDR3 DNA follows: TGTGCCAGCAGTTTATCGACTAGCGGGGTGGGCGAGACCCAGTACTTC.